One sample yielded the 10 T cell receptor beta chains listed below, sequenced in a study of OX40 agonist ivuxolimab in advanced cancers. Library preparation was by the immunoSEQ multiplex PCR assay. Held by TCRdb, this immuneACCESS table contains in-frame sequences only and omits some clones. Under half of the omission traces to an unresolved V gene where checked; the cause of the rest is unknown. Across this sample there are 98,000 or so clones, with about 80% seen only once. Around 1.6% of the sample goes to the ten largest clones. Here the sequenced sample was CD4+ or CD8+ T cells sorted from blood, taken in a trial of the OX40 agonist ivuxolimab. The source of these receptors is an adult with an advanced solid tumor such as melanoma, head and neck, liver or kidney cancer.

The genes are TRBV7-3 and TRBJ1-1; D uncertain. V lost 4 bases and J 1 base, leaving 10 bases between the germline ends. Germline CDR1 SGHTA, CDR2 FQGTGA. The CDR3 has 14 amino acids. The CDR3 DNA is TGTGCCAGCAGCTCTAACGGACGGAACACTGAAGCTTTCTTT. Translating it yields CASSSNGRNTEAFF.

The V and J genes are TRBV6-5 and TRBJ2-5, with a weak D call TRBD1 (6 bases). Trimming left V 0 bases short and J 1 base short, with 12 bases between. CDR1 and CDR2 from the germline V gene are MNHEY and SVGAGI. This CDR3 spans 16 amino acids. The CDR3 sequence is CASSYSRQATQETQYF. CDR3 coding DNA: TGTGCCAGCAGTTACTCTCGACAGGCTACCCAAGAGACCCAGTACTTC.

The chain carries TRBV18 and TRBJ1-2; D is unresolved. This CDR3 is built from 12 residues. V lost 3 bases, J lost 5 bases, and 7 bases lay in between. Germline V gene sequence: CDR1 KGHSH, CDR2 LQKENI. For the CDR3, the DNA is TGTGCCAGCTCACCTCAGGAGTATGGCTACACCTTC. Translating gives CASSPQEYGYTF.

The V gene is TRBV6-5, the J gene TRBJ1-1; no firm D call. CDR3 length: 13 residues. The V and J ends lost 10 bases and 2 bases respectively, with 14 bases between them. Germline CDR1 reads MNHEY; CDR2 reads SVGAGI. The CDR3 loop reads CATTGRTNTEAFF. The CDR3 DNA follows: TGTGCCACAACCGGCCGGACTAACACTGAAGCTTTCTTT.

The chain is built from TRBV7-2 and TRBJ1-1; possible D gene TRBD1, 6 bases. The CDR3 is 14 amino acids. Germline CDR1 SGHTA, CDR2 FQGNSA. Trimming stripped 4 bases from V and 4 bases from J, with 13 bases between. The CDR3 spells CASSSTGFGTEAFF. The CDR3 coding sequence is TGTGCCAGCAGCTCGACAGGTTTTGGCACTGAAGCTTTCTTT. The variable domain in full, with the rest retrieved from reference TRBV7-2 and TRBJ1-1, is GAGVSQSPSNKVTEKGKDVELRCDPISGHTALYWYRQSLGQGLEFLIYFQGNSAPDKSGLPSDRFSAERTGGSVSTLTIQRTQQEDSAVYLCASSSTGFGTEAFFGQGTRLTVV.

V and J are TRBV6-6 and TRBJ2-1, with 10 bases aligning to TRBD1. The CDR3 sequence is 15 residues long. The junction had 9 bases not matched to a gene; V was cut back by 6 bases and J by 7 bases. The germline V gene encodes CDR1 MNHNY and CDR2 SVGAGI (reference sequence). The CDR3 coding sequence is TGTGCCAGCAGATCCGGGACAGGGGTCCCAAATGAGCAGTTCTTC. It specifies CASRSGTGVPNEQFF.

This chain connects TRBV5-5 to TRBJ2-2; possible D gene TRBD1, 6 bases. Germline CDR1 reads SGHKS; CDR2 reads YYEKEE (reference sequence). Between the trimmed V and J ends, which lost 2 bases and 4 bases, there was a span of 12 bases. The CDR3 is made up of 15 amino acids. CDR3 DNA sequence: TGTGCCAGCAGCTTTTATGGACAGCCCACCGGGGAGCTGTTTTTT. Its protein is CASSFYGQPTGELFF.

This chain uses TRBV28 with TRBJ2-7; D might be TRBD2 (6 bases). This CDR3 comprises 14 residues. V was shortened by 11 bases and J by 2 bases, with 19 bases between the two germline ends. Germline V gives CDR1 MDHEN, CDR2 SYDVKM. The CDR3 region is CAVQRGNPPYEQYF. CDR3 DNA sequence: TGTGCCGTACAGCGCGGGAACCCCCCCTACGAGCAGTACTTC.

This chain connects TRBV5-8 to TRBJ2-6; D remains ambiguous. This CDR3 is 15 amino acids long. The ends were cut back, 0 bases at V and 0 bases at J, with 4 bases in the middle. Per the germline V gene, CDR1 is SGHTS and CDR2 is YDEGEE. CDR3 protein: CASSLVLSGANVLTF. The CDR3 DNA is TGTGCCAGCAGCTTGGTACTCTCTGGGGCCAACGTCCTGACTTTC.

This chain's CDR3 is CASSPSTAGANVLTF. In DNA form, the CDR3 reads TGTGCCAGCAGCCCCTCGACAGCTGGGGCCAACGTCCTGACTTTC. The rearrangement joins TRBV6-5 to TRBJ2-6, with TRBD1 as a possible D gene (5 bases). The CDR3 sequence is 15 residues long. Germline values: CDR1 MNHEY, CDR2 SVGAGI. Trimming shortened V by 6 bases and J by 2 bases, and 11 bases separated the two germline ends.